This T cell receptor (beta chain) came from a study of vaccination and CD4 T cells after COVID-19. Study details: Stimulation used overlapping spike peptides from SARS-CoV-2, HCoV-NL63, HCoV-OC43 and HCoV-229E. Researchers treated control cultures with a CEFX pool, an HIV-1 Nef pool, or no peptide.

A note on this clonotype: Its cognate antigen is unknown.

The Oncomine TCR Beta short-read assay sequenced DNA from cultured CD4+ T cells. Researchers extracted genomic DNA from CD4+ T cells that had been cultured. TCRdb reprocessed the PCR reads via MiXCR and lists one record per CDR3 protein. The data show roughly 14,000 distinct CDR3 sequences, over 25% seen once. Treatment specified: 10-day PBMC culture with coronavirus spike peptide pools or control peptides (ViraFEST assay). After being plated at some 2 million per well, PBMCs were cultured with roughly 9.3 IU/ml IL-2 and about 10 ug/ml peptide pools. V shed 3 bases, J shed 1 base, and the junction held 5 bases outside the gene matches. The germline gives CDR1 ENHRY, CDR2 SYGVKD. This CDR3 comprises 16 residues.

This chain uses TRBV10-3 with TRBJ2-2, with 7 bases fitting TRBD1. The sequencing used CD4+ T cells from blood, cultured in vitro, collected before SARS-CoV-2 vaccination. The sequence was obtained from a human donor who received a COVID-19 vaccine. DNA for the CDR3: TGTGCCATCAGTGATTCGGACAGGCGGAACACCGGGGAGCTGTTTTTT. It codes for CAISDSDRRNTGELFF.